This TCR beta chain emerged from a study of identical twins. The authors used template switching to add a universal primer site and gave cDNA unique molecular identifiers. From the 5' RACE reads, TCRdb called clonotypes with MiXCR, one entry per CDR3 protein. Here the sample spans 690,000 or so distinct CDR3 sequences, around 6% being singletons. V dropped 4 bases and J dropped 4 bases, with 12 bases sitting between them. This CDR3 comprises 14 residues. Comment on this clonotype: Its antigen is unknown.

Whole-study findings and limits: Those out-of-frame alpha sequences shared by twins showed an excess of low generation probability. Diverse VJ usage suggested most zero-insertion clonotypes were not invariant T cells. Beta out-of-frame sequences displayed a weaker excess of sharing between twins.

The sequence came from a young man in good health. What was sequenced was naive T cells sorted from blood. The V and J genes are TRBV12-3 or TRBV12-4 and TRBJ2-3; D may be TRBD2 (5 bases). CDR3 DNA: TGTGCCAGCAGTTCAACGGGAACGGCAGATACGCAGTATTTT. As protein: CASSSTGTADTQYF.